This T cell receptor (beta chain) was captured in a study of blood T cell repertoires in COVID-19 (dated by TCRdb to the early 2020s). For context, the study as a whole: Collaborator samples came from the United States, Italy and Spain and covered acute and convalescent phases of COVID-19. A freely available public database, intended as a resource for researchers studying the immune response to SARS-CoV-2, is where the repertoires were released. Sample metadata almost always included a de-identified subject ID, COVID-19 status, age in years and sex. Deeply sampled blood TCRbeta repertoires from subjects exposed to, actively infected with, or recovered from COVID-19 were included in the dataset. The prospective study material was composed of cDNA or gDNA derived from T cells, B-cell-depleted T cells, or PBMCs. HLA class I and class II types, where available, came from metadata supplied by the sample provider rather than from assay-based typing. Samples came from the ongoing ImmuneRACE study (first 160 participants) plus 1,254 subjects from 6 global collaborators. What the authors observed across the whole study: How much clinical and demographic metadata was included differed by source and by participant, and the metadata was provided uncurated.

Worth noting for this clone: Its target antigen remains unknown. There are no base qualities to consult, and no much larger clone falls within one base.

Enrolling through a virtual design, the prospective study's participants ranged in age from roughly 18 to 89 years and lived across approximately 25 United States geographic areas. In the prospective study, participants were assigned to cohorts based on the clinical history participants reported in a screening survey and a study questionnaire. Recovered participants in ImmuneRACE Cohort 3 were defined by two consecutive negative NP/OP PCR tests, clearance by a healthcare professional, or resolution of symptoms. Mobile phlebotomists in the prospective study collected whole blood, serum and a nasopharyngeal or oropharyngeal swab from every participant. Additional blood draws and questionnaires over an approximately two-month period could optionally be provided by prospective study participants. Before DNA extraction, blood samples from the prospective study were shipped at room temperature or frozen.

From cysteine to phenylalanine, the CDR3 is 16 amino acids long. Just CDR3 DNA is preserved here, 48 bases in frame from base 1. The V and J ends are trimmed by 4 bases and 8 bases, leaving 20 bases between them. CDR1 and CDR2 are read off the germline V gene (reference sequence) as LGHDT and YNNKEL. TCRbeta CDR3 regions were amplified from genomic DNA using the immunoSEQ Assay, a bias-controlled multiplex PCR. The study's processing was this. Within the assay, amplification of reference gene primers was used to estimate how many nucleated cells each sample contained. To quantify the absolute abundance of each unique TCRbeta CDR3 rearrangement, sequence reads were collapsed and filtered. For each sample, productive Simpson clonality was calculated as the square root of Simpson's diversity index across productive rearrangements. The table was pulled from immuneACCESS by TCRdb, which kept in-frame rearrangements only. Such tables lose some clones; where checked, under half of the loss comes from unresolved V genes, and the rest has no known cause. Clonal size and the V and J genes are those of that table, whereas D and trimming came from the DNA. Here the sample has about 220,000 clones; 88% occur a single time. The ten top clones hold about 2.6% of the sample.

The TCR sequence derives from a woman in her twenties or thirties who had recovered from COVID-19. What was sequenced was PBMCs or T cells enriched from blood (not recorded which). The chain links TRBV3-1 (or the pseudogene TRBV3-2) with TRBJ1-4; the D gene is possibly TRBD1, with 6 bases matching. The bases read TGTGCCAGCAGCCCGGGACAACTTCGGTCTGTGGAAAAACTGTTTTTT. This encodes CASSPGQLRSVEKLFF.